Following are 30 T cell receptor beta chains from one sample sequenced in a study of regulatory T cells in long-lasting Graves disease. Time point indicated: newly diagnosed GD, antithyroid drugs for less than 3 months. From PBMCs, RNA was extracted and then used to make the TCR library. Investigators prepared the TCR beta libraries by applying iRepertoire HTBI primers and Arm-PCR of CDR3 regions. One entry per CDR3 protein results from TCRdb running MiXCR on the multiplex PCR reads. This sample has approximately 400,000 distinct CDR3 sequences, with around 16% found just once. Sequencing used peripheral blood mononuclear cells (PBMCs), obtained at new diagnosis, from a patient treated with antithyroid drugs. All receptors derive from a female donor with Graves disease.

This clonotype was seen repeatedly, ten times or more. This chain uses TRBV11-2 with TRBJ2-7, with 7 bases matching TRBD2. Trimming cost V 2 bases and J 3 bases; bases outside gene matches: 7. The germline CDR1 and CDR2 sequences are SGHAT and FQNNGV. CDR3 length: 15 amino acids. CDR3 residues: CASSLTQREIYEQYF. CDR3 nucleotide sequence: TGTGCCAGCAGCTTAACGCAGCGGGAAATCTACGAGCAGTACTTC.

This clonotype came up a few times. The rearrangement links TRBV20-1 to TRBJ2-7; 12 nucleotides match TRBD1. CDR1 is DFQATT and CDR2 is SNEGSKA in the germline V gene (reference sequence). The trim removed 8 bases at V and 4 bases at J, leaving 12 bases unmatched. This CDR3 spans 15 amino acids. DNA for the CDR3: TGCAGTATCCCCGGGTCGGGACAGGGGGCTTACGAGCAGTACTTC. This codes for CSIPGSGQGAYEQYF.

This CDR3 reads CASSQFPGQGRDGELFF. The DNA of the CDR3 is TGCGCCAGCAGCCAGTTCCCGGGACAGGGGAGGGACGGGGAGCTGTTTTTT. The gene calls are TRBV4-1 and TRBJ2-2; 10 bases map to TRBD1. Trimming took 3 bases from V and 7 from J; bases not matched to a gene: 11. CDR1 and CDR2 (germline): MGHRA, YSYEKL. The CDR3 sequence is 17 residues long.

This clonotype has a handful of counts. V usage is TRBV18 and J usage is TRBJ2-1, with a tentative D call TRBD2 (6 bases). Germline CDR1 and CDR2: KGHSH and LQKENI. Trimming pared 3 bases from V and 7 bases from J, leaving 13 bases between. This CDR3 region has 14 residues. The CDR3 here is CASSPPRGMNEQFF. CDR3 nucleotides: TGTGCCAGCTCACCGCCCCGGGGGATGAATGAGCAGTTCTTC. The entire variable domain, with the rest obtained from reference TRBV18 and TRBJ2-1, is as follows: NAGVMQNPRHLVRRRGQEARLRCSPMKGHSHVYWYRQLPEEGLKFMVYLQKENIIDESGMPKERFSAEFPKEGPSILRIQQVVRGDSAAYFCASSPPRGMNEQFFGPGTRLTVL.

V and J are TRBV12-3 or TRBV12-4 and TRBJ2-3; no reliable D call. This CDR3 region has 15 residues. Deletions cut 5 bases from V and 5 bases from J, with 17 bases between. This CDR3 is CASSPSGSKGDTQYF. The CDR3 DNA is TGTGCCAGCAGTCCCTCCGGGTCAAAAGGAGATACGCAGTATTTT.

This clonotype occurred many times. CDR3 nucleotides: TGTGCCAGCAGTGGTAGCGGCTCCGCCTACAATGAGCAGTTCTTC. Its protein product is CASSGSGSAYNEQFF. The rearrangement joins TRBV12-3 or TRBV12-4 to TRBJ2-1; D perhaps matches TRBD2 (6 bases). V lost 5 bases, J lost 2 bases, and 13 bases lay in between. This CDR3 is built from 15 residues.

This clonotype came up many times. The chain joins TRBV5-1 to TRBJ1-5; D is unclear. The V end was cut by 5 bases, the J end by 3 bases, with 15 bases between. The CDR3 covers 15 residues. Germline V gene lookup returns CDR1 SGHRS and CDR2 YFSETQ. Here the CDR3 DNA reads TGCGCCAGCAGACCCACCAGCCAAGACAATCAGCCCCAGCATTTT. Encoded protein: CASRPTSQDNQPQHF.

This clonotype has a count of ten or more. The genes are TRBV7-2 and TRBJ2-1; no clear D. Trimming pared 0 bases from V and 0 bases from J, leaving 6 bases between. The CDR3 contains 15 residues. CDR1 and CDR2 from the germline V gene are SGHTA and FQGNSA. CDR3: CASSLAGNSYNEQFF. DNA of the CDR3: TGTGCCAGCAGCTTAGCAGGGAACTCCTACAATGAGCAGTTCTTC.

The J gene is TRBJ2-4, the V gene TRBV6-5, with 8 nucleotides matching TRBD2. Losses at the gene ends were 0 bases for V and 0 bases for J; bases not matched to a gene: 4. The CDR3 has 17 amino acids. Germline CDR1 and CDR2: MNHEY and SVGAGI. This CDR3 is CASSYSLGGGAKNIQYF. CDR3 coding DNA: TGTGCCAGCAGTTACTCTCTCGGGGGGGGAGCCAAAAACATTCAGTACTTC.

This clonotype has at least ten counts. J is TRBJ2-5 and V is TRBV2; tentative D call: TRBD2 (5 bases). The germline V gene has CDR1 SNHLY and CDR2 FYNNEI. This CDR3 is 16 amino acids long. V lost 8 bases to trimming and J lost 2 bases, with 21 bases between them. The CDR3 loop reads CASQPSVLGLQETQYF. CDR3 coding DNA: TGTGCCAGCCAGCCAAGTGTGCTCGGACTGCAAGAGACCCAGTACTTC.

This clonotype was detected many times. This chain uses TRBV27 with TRBJ2-3; possibly TRBD1 or TRBD2 for D (5 bases each). Germline loops: CDR1 MNHEY, CDR2 SMNVEV (reference sequence). The CDR3 extends over 17 amino acids. The V end lost 4 bases, the J end lost 6 bases, and 23 bases lay between the germline ends. Here the CDR3 DNA reads TGTGCCAGCAGTTCCCCCCGCCGTTCCTTCGGGACGGATACGCAGTATTTT. Protein product: CASSSPRRSFGTDTQYF.

This clonotype was observed many times. This rearrangement joins TRBV5-4 to TRBJ1-1; 9 positions match TRBD1. Germline V gene sequence: CDR1 SGHNT, CDR2 YYREEE (reference sequence). This CDR3 is 15 amino acids long. Losses at the gene ends were 4 bases for V and 9 bases for J; bases not matched to a gene: 13. The DNA for the CDR3 is TGTGCCAGCAGCGCAAAAACAGGGGGCGCGTCCCAAGCTTTCTTT. This translates into CASSAKTGGASQAFF.

This clonotype came up a few times. The V gene is TRBV25-1, the J gene TRBJ2-1; 10 bases are shared with TRBD2. Germline assignment: CDR1 MGHDK and CDR2 SYGVNS. This CDR3 region has 18 residues. The V and J ends lost 0 bases and 0 bases, in that order; junction bases with no gene match: 5. The CDR3 here is CASSEYLAGDSSYNEQFF. CDR3 coding DNA: TGTGCCAGCAGTGAATACCTAGCGGGGGATTCCTCCTACAATGAGCAGTTCTTC.

This clonotype was observed many times. The chain recombines TRBV10-3 with TRBJ2-3; 12 nucleotides agree with TRBD2. Germline CDR1 and CDR2: ENHRY and SYGVKD. The CDR3 covers 16 residues. Trimming cost V 6 bases and J 5 bases; bases outside gene matches: 9. The CDR3 protein is CAIRGSSGRAEDTQYF. CDR3 bases: TGTGCCATCAGGGGGTCTAGCGGGAGGGCCGAAGATACGCAGTATTTT.

This clonotype came up many times. The chain is built from TRBV28 and TRBJ2-7, with a possible D match to TRBD1 (6 bases). The CDR3 is 15 amino acids. V lost 4 bases and J 0 bases, leaving 13 bases between the germline ends. The V gene's germline CDR1 is MDHEN and CDR2 SYDVKM. The chain's CDR3 is CASSSGQSSSYEQYF. CDR3 sequence (DNA): TGTGCCAGCAGTTCTGGACAGTCCAGCTCCTACGAGCAGTACTTC.

This clonotype was recorded at least ten times. The rearrangement uses TRBV7-9 and TRBJ1-5; a weak D match, TRBD1 (5 bases). Trimming stripped 0 bases from V and 5 bases from J, with 14 bases between. This CDR3 comprises 16 residues. Germline V CDR1 and CDR2: SEHNR, FQNEAQ (reference sequence). The chain's CDR3 is CASSLARGGGHQPQHF. The CDR3 coding sequence is TGTGCCAGCAGCTTAGCTAGGGGAGGAGGTCATCAGCCCCAGCATTTT.

Many counts were recorded for this clonotype. Here the CDR3 reads CASSRTGSLGGYTF. DNA of the CDR3: TGTGCCAGCAGCAGAACCGGGTCTCTAGGCGGCTACACCTTC. The chain employs TRBV2 and TRBJ1-2; D call uncertain. Germline CDR1 and CDR2: SNHLY and FYNNEI. This CDR3 comprises 14 residues. Trimming shortened V by 6 bases and J by 8 bases, and 19 bases separated the two germline ends.

The chain uses TRBV10-3 and TRBJ2-5; no reliable D call. V dropped 4 bases and J dropped 0 bases, with 9 bases sitting between them. The CDR3 contains 14 residues. Germline lookup yields CDR1 ENHRY and CDR2 SYGVKD. CDR3 sequence reads: CAISVSEYQETQYF. The CDR3, as DNA: TGTGCCATCAGTGTATCAGAGTACCAAGAGACCCAGTACTTC.

This clonotype was observed at least ten times. The V call is TRBV12-3 or TRBV12-4, the J call TRBJ2-1; D uncertain. The CDR3 extends over 17 amino acids. V lost 6 bases, J lost 8 bases, and 26 bases lay in between. In DNA form, the CDR3 reads TGTGCCAGCAGCCCTCTAGGGTCCTTGGCAGACGGCGATGAGCAGTTCTTC. As protein: CASSPLGSLADGDEQFF.

The chain couples TRBV5-1 to TRBJ1-2; 7 bases match TRBD1. The V and J ends lost 4 bases and 8 bases, in that order; junction bases with no gene match: 14. This CDR3 region has 15 residues. In germline, CDR1 is SGHRS, CDR2 YFSETQ. This CDR3 reads CASSRGDSSTSGYTF. The CDR3 bases are TGCGCCAGCAGCCGGGGGGACAGTTCGACTAGCGGCTACACCTTC.

In its sample, this clonotype was seen a few times. The rearrangement uses TRBV7-2 and TRBJ2-6; D unresolved. CDR1 and CDR2 from the germline V gene are SGHTA and FQGNSA. Deletions cut 2 bases from V and 1 base from J, with 6 bases between. This CDR3 spans 15 amino acids. The CDR3 nucleotides are TGTGCCAGCAGCTTAAGGGCTTCTGGGGCCAACGTCCTGACTTTC. This sequence encodes CASSLRASGANVLTF.

This clonotype was observed many times. The chain has TRBV20-1 and TRBJ2-7; 9 bases fit TRBD1. The CDR3 sequence is 15 residues long. Germline V CDR1 and CDR2: DFQATT, SNEGSKA (reference sequence). V lost 6 bases to trimming and J lost 5 bases; unmatched junction nucleotides: 14. CDR3 amino acids: CSAPYRGTGYHEQYF. For the CDR3, the DNA is TGCAGTGCCCCTTATAGGGGGACAGGGTACCACGAGCAGTACTTC.

This clonotype has a count of ten or more. The rearrangement links TRBV6-1 to TRBJ1-2, with D maybe TRBD1 (5 bases). Germline V gene data show CDR1 as MNHNS and CDR2 as SASEGT. The CDR3 runs 15 residues. Trimming took 5 bases from V and 4 from J, leaving 17 bases between them. The CDR3 DNA sequence: TGTGCCAGCAGTCTAAAAACAGGACCACGCTATGGCTACACCTTC. Translating gives CASSLKTGPRYGYTF.

In its sample, this clonotype was seen a few times. The V call is TRBV6-2 or TRBV6-3, the J call TRBJ2-7; TRBD1 or TRBD2 may be the D gene (5 bases each). Trimming left V 6 bases short and J 3 bases short, with 18 bases between. The length of the CDR3 is 15 residues. The germline V gene encodes CDR1 MNHEY and CDR2 SVGEGT. CDR3 DNA sequence: TGTGCCAGCAGGGGTACCGGGACCAAAAACTACGAGCAGTACTTC. Amino acid sequence: CASRGTGTKNYEQYF.

This clonotype was seen a single time. The J gene is TRBJ1-2, the V gene TRBV7-2; tentative D call: TRBD1 (5 bases). Trimming took off 5 bases at V and 7 bases at J, with 20 bases between the two ends. The length of the CDR3 is 15 residues. From germline, CDR1 is SGHTA and CDR2 FQGNSA. CDR3 region: CASSLIPRRGGGYTF. CDR3 DNA: TGTGCCAGCAGCCTAATCCCCAGGAGGGGCGGTGGCTACACCTTC.

Notes on this clonotype: Just one base apart from a much larger clone, this may be a read error. This sequence joins TRBV6-1 and TRBJ2-1, with 7 bases aligning to TRBD2. Per germline, CDR1 MNHNS and CDR2 SASEGT. This CDR3 spans 15 amino acids. Here the CDR3 DNA reads TGTGCCAGTTGGTTAGCGGGTGCCTCCTACAATGAGCACTTCTTC. Protein sequence: CASWLAGASYNEHFF.

Regarding this clonotype: This probably arose from a read error, given a far larger clone one base away. The chain joins TRBV7-2 to TRBJ2-2; TRBD2 matches 8 bases. Germline CDR1 SGHTA, CDR2 FQGNSA. CDR3 size: 17 residues. The CDR3 reads CASSLSVAGRNTGGLFF. CDR3 bases: TGTGCCAGCAGCTTATCAGTAGCGGGGCGGAACACCGGGGGGCTGTTTTTT.

The rearrangement joins TRBV19 to TRBJ1-3; 7 nucleotides agree with TRBD1. Trimming removed 5 bases from V and 0 bases from J; junction bases left unmatched: 16. Per the germline V gene, CDR1 is LNHDA and CDR2 is SQIVND (reference sequence). CDR3 length: 19 amino acids. In nucleotides, the CDR3 is TGTGCCAGTAGTCCCTGGACAGGTAACCCCTCTGGCTCTGGAAACACCATATATTTT. This encodes CASSPWTGNPSGSGNTIYF.

This clonotype has a count of ten or more. CDR3 nucleotide sequence: TGCAGTGCTAGAGGATCAGTTAGCAATCAGCCCCAGCATTTT. It translates to CSARGSVSNQPQHF. This chain links TRBV20-1 with TRBJ1-5; no firm D call. Germline loops: CDR1 DFQATT, CDR2 SNEGSKA (reference sequence). V was cut by 1 base and J by 0 bases, with 7 bases left in between. The CDR3 is 14 residues long.

V gene TRBV7-2 combines with J gene TRBJ2-1; 13 nucleotides line up with TRBD2. There are 14 residues in the CDR3. V lost 8 bases and J lost 7; bases outside the gene matches: 5. Per germline, CDR1 SGHTA and CDR2 FQGNSA. In DNA form, the CDR3 reads TGTGCCAGCCGGACTAGCGGGGGTGAGAATGAGCAGTTCTTC. This translates into CASRTSGGENEQFF.